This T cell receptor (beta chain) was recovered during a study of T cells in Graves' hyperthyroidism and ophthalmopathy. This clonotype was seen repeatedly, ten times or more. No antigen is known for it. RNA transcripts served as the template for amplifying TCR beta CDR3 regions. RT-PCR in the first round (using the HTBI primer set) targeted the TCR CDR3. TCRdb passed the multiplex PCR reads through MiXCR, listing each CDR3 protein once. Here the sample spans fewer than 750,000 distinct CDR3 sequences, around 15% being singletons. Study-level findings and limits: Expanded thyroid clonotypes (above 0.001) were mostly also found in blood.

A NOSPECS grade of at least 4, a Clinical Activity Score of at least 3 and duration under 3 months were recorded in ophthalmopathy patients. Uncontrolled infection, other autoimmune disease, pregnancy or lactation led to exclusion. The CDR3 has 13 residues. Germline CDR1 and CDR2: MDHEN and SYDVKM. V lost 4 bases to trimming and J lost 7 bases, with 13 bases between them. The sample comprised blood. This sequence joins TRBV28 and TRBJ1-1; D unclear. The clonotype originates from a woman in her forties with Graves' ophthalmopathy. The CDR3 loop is CASSSLSQIEAFF. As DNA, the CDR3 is TGTGCCAGCAGTTCGCTATCACAGATTGAAGCTTTCTTT.